Sequencing of this TCR beta chain was carried out in a study of blood T cell repertoires in COVID-19. About the study: In each case, the material was cDNA or gDNA derived from T cells, B-cell-depleted T cells, or PBMCs.

Original analysis: The authors estimated nucleated cell counts from reference gene primer amplification. The data were produced by immunoSEQ multiplex PCR, yet TCRdb's version contains in-frame clones alone and is incomplete. The DNA gave D and trimming, while V, J and clone size come from that table. The sample carries under 250,000 clones, more than 75% recorded once. CDR1 SGHTA and CDR2 FQGNSA come from the germline V gene. This CDR3 is built from 15 residues. Deletions cut 0 bases from V and 6 bases from J, with 11 bases between. The chain uses TRBV7-2 and TRBJ2-2; D unresolved. The sample taken for sequencing was peripheral blood. This receptor was taken from a human donor in a cohort sampled during active COVID-19. CDR3 sequence: CASSLASRGAGELFF. For the CDR3, the DNA is TGTGCCAGCAGCTTAGCTTCCCGAGGTGCCGGGGAGCTGTTTTTT.